This passage covers 31 T cell receptor beta chains from one sample sequenced in a study of a mutant IDH1 vaccine in newly diagnosed glioma (dated by TCRdb to the early 2020s). The receptor library was made with the immunoSEQ multiplex PCR assay. TCRdb obtained this table from immuneACCESS and retained in-frame rearrangements with V and J assigned. These tables miss some clones; where compared with another copy, unresolved V genes account for less than half of the shortfall, and the remainder is unexplained. Across this sample there are under 90,000 clones, with 79% seen only once. The ten largest clones represent more than 6.5% of the sample. The time point tag for this specimen amounts to: baseline, week 1 (first vaccination visit). The sample's treatment or condition label is to be understood as: pre-vaccination baseline after standard-of-care therapy. Source: PBMCs, taken from a glioma patient treated with radiotherapy, temozolomide or both. These receptors all come from a man aged 50-60 years with glioma.

V is TRBV7-2 and J is TRBJ1-3; no definite D call. V was cut by 2 bases and J by 2 bases, with 16 bases left in between. The CDR3 is made up of 17 amino acids. CDR1 SGHTA and CDR2 FQGNSA come from the germline V gene. This CDR3 reads CASSLSWPRAPGNTIYF. Written as DNA, the CDR3 is TGTGCCAGCAGCTTATCATGGCCCCGGGCTCCTGGAAACACCATATATTTT.

The genes are TRBV29-1 and TRBJ2-7, with D possibly being TRBD1 (7 bases). Trimming took off 4 bases at V and 6 bases at J, with 10 bases between the two ends. Germline loops: CDR1 SQVTM, CDR2 ANQGSEA. The CDR3 runs to 11 residues. The chain's CDR3 is CSVGQGGEQYF. Here the CDR3 DNA reads TGCAGCGTTGGACAGGGAGGCGAGCAGTACTTC.

The chain joins TRBV19 to TRBJ1-2; a possible D gene is TRBD1 (5 bases). Between the trimmed V and J ends, which lost 9 bases and 1 base, there was a span of 12 bases. Per the germline V gene, CDR1 is LNHDA and CDR2 is SQIVND (reference sequence). CDR3 length: 13 amino acids. The CDR3 loop reads CASRTTGNYGYTF. CDR3 sequence (DNA): TGTGCCAGCCGGACAACCGGTAACTATGGCTACACCTTC.

A note on this clone: Other DNA sequences of this sample code for an identical CDR3. V and J are TRBV6-5 and TRBJ2-2; D is undetermined. With 2 bases removed from V and 2 bases from J, the gap between germline ends came to 3 bases. The CDR3 is 13 amino acids. Germline V gene sequence: CDR1 MNHEY, CDR2 SVGAGI. This chain's CDR3 is CASSYLNTGELFF. The CDR3 DNA is TGTGCCAGCAGTTACCTTAACACCGGGGAGCTGTTTTTT.

The chain uses TRBV7-2 and TRBJ2-1; 9 bases map to TRBD2. The length of the CDR3 is 15 residues. Trimming took 6 bases from V and 5 from J; bases not matched to a gene: 8. Germline CDR1 reads SGHTA; CDR2 reads FQGNSA. The CDR3 reads CASSPLAGTDNEQFF. CDR3 coding DNA: TGTGCCAGCAGTCCTCTAGCGGGGACAGACAATGAGCAGTTCTTC.

The chain employs TRBV30 and TRBJ1-2; TRBD1 might be the D (5 bases). The V gene lost 4 bases and the J gene lost 1 base, with 10 bases spanning the gap. Germline loops: CDR1 GTSNPN, CDR2 SVGIG (reference sequence). CDR3 length equals 13 residues. CDR3 DNA: TGTGCCTGGACCAGGGCCTATAACTATGGCTACACCTTC. Its protein product is CAWTRAYNYGYTF.

This clone has just a few counts. The V call is TRBV4-1, the J call TRBJ2-1; tentative D call: TRBD2 (5 bases). V shed 4 bases and J shed 7 bases, with 11 bases lying between them. The CDR3 sequence is 13 residues long. Germline V lookup: CDR1 MGHRA, CDR2 YSYEKL. CDR3 sequence (DNA): TGCGCCAGCAGCCCAGGTTCGGGGAATGAGCAGTTCTTC. Translating it yields CASSPGSGNEQFF.

V is TRBV5-6 and J is TRBJ1-1; D is possibly TRBD1 (5 bases). Germline V lookup: CDR1 SGHDT, CDR2 YYEEEE. CDR3 length: 15 amino acids. V dropped 4 bases and J dropped 3 bases, with 16 bases sitting between them. This chain's CDR3 is CASSPGPKTDTEAFF. CDR3 DNA sequence: TGTGCCAGCAGCCCCGGACCGAAGACAGACACTGAAGCTTTCTTT. Variable domain in full (rest from reference TRBV5-6 and TRBJ1-1): DAGVTQSPTHLIKTRGQQVTLRCSPKSGHDTVSWYQQALGQGPQFIFQYYEEEERQRGNFPDRFSGHQFPNYSSELNVNALLLGDSALYLCASSPGPKTDTEAFFGQGTRLTVV.

Worth noting for this clone: A junction boundary mismatches the germline segment, possibly from a read error. The chain joins TRBV7-9 to TRBJ2-6; the D gene is possibly TRBD1 (5 bases). Germline loops: CDR1 SEHNR, CDR2 FQNEAQ (reference sequence). The CDR3 extends over 14 amino acids. The CDR3 loop is CASSVETGASVLTF. The CDR3 coding sequence is TGTGCCAGCAGTGTGGAAACTGGGGCCAGCGTCCTGACTTTC.

J is TRBJ2-7 and V is TRBV7-2; D unclear. Trimming took off 1 base at V and 3 bases at J, with 7 bases between the two ends. Germline V gene sequence: CDR1 SGHTA, CDR2 FQGNSA. CDR3 length: 13 amino acids. The CDR3, as DNA: TGTGCCAGCAGCTTAGGCAACATCTACGAGCAGTACTTC. This translates into CASSLGNIYEQYF.

Only a few counts were recorded for this clone. The V gene is TRBV6-5, the J gene TRBJ1-5; D remains unclear. Germline CDR1 reads MNHEY; CDR2 reads SVGAGI. Trimming cost V 2 bases and J 0 bases, with 5 bases left between them. This CDR3 is built from 14 residues. CDR3 loop: CASSYRDSNQPQHF. DNA for the CDR3: TGTGCCAGCAGTTACAGGGATAGCAATCAGCCCCAGCATTTT.

The chain combines TRBV5-5 with TRBJ2-5; D remains ambiguous. The germline V gene has CDR1 SGHKS and CDR2 YYEKEE (reference sequence). With 2 bases removed from V and 3 bases from J, the gap between germline ends came to 11 bases. The CDR3 totals 14 residues. CDR3: CASSFMGSKETQYF. The CDR3 bases are TGTGCCAGCAGCTTTATGGGTAGCAAAGAGACCCAGTACTTC. Filled out from reference TRBV5-5 and TRBJ2-5, the complete variable domain reads DAGVTQSPTHLIKTRGQQVTLRCSPISGHKSVSWYQQVLGQGPQFIFQYYEKEERGRGNFPDRFSARQFPNYSSELNVNALLLGDSALYLCASSFMGSKETQYFGPGTRLLVL.

By share of the sample, this clone is medium-sized. The J gene is TRBJ1-4, the V gene TRBV4-3, with a tentative D call TRBD1 (5 bases). The CDR3 has 16 amino acids. V dropped 3 bases and J dropped 6 bases, with 17 bases sitting between them. In germline, CDR1 is LGHNA, CDR2 YSLEER. As DNA, the CDR3 is TGCGCCAGCAGCCAGGAACGGGGGGGACGACATGAAAAACTGTTTTTT. As protein: CASSQERGGRHEKLFF.

The chain recombines TRBV6-1 with TRBJ1-6; 7 bases align to TRBD1. Germline V gene lookup returns CDR1 MNHNS and CDR2 SASEGT. CDR3 length: 15 amino acids. J was trimmed by 8 bases and V by 10 bases; bases with no gene match: 14. This CDR3 is CAIWTGRNPYSPLHF. CDR3 DNA: TGTGCCATCTGGACAGGTCGTAATCCTTATTCACCCCTCCACTTT.

The V gene is TRBV18, the J gene TRBJ2-1; D gene uncertain. CDR3 length equals 14 residues. Germline CDR1 is KGHSH and CDR2 is LQKENI. The germline V and J ends were trimmed by 2 bases and 1 base, with 6 bases remaining between them. The CDR3 sequence: CASSPELSYNEQFF. Written as DNA, the CDR3 is TGTGCCAGCTCACCAGAGCTTTCCTACAATGAGCAGTTCTTC.

This clone was observed a handful of times. This chain connects TRBV29-1 to TRBJ1-2; 8 bases line up with TRBD1. The CDR3 consists of 14 residues. Germline values: CDR1 SQVTM, CDR2 ANQGSEA. The junction had 7 bases not matched to a gene; V was cut back by 3 bases and J by 4 bases. Here the CDR3 DNA reads TGCAGCGTTGAGAAACAGGGGGAAATCTATGGCTACACCTTC. Translated, it gives CSVEKQGEIYGYTF.

J is TRBJ1-1 and V is TRBV19; 7 nucleotides line up with TRBD1. CDR3 size: 15 residues. Germline V gives CDR1 LNHDA, CDR2 SQIVND (reference sequence). Trimming took 5 bases from V and 10 from J; bases not matched to a gene: 16. The CDR3 region is CASSPSGRGTFGAFF. In DNA, the CDR3 is TGTGCCAGTAGTCCCAGTGGCAGGGGGACGTTTGGAGCTTTCTTT.

The V call is TRBV18, the J call TRBJ1-3; D gene uncertain. CDR3 length: 14 residues. Germline V gene data show CDR1 as KGHSH and CDR2 as LQKENI. The V end was cut by 3 bases, the J end by 2 bases, with 8 bases between. CDR3 region: CASSPSGAGNTIYF. For the CDR3, the DNA is TGTGCCAGCTCACCTTCAGGAGCTGGAAACACCATATATTTT.

Worth noting for this clone: Other DNA sequences from this sample encode an identical CDR3 as well. This chain connects TRBV18 to TRBJ1-2, with 8 positions matching TRBD1. Germline-derived CDR1 and CDR2 are KGHSH and LQKENI. The V and J ends lost 3 bases and 3 bases, in that order; junction bases with no gene match: 3. The CDR3 is made up of 14 amino acids. In DNA form, the CDR3 reads TGTGCCAGCTCACCCGGACAGGGCTACTATGGCTACACCTTC. Protein sequence: CASSPGQGYYGYTF. The full variable domain, completed using reference TRBV18 and TRBJ1-2, is NAGVMQNPRHLVRRRGQEARLRCSPMKGHSHVYWYRQLPEEGLKFMVYLQKENIIDESGMPKERFSAEFPKEGPSILRIQQVVRGDSAAYFCASSPGQGYYGYTFGSGTRLTVV.

The chain has TRBV4-1 and TRBJ2-6; 14 bases are a match to TRBD2. J was trimmed by 0 bases and V by 1 base; bases with no gene match: 8. The CDR3 extends over 21 amino acids. The germline gives CDR1 MGHRA, CDR2 YSYEKL. The CDR3, as DNA: TGCGCCAGCAGCCAAGCCGGGACTAGCGGGGGATTTAGCTCTGGGGCCAACGTCCTGACTTTC. Protein product: CASSQAGTSGGFSSGANVLTF.

V gene TRBV7-2 combines with J gene TRBJ2-7, with D possibly called TRBD1 or TRBD2 (5 bases each). This CDR3 is built from 17 residues. Trimming took off 1 base at V and 0 bases at J, with 16 bases between the two ends. Germline CDR1 SGHTA, CDR2 FQGNSA. CDR3 residues: CASSLGILGPSSYEQYF. The CDR3 DNA reads TGTGCCAGCAGCTTAGGGATACTGGGACCTAGCTCCTACGAGCAGTACTTC.

The gene calls are TRBV5-1 and TRBJ2-7, with TRBD1 matching 8 bases. Germline trimming cut 0 bases from V and 2 bases from J; bases unmatched to any gene: 4. The CDR3 covers 15 residues. Germline V gene data show CDR1 as SGHRS and CDR2 as YFSETQ. In nucleotides, the CDR3 is TGCGCCAGCAGCTTGGGTGGACAGGGTGCCTACGAGCAGTACTTC. This translates into CASSLGGQGAYEQYF.

The V gene is TRBV5-1, the J gene TRBJ1-5; the D gene is possibly TRBD1 (6 bases). CDR3 length: 14 amino acids. Germline V lookup: CDR1 SGHRS, CDR2 YFSETQ. V shed 0 bases and J shed 5 bases, with 9 bases lying between them. The CDR3 sequence: CASSLGHRDQPQHF. CDR3 coding DNA: TGCGCCAGCAGCTTGGGCCACAGGGATCAGCCCCAGCATTTT. The whole variable domain, remainder taken from reference TRBV5-1 and TRBJ1-5, is KAGVTQTPRYLIKTRGQQVTLSCSPISGHRSVSWYQQTPGQGLQFLFEYFSETQRNKGNFPGRFSGRQFSNSRSEMNVSTLELGDSALYLCASSLGHRDQPQHFGDGTRLSIL.

V and J are TRBV27 and TRBJ2-7; a weak D match, TRBD2 (5 bases). This CDR3 is 17 amino acids long. Trimming removed 2 bases from V and 0 bases from J, with 17 bases in between. The V gene's germline CDR1 is MNHEY and CDR2 SMNVEV (reference sequence). The CDR3 region is CASSLSSEGPRSYEQYF. The CDR3 DNA reads TGTGCCAGCAGTTTAAGTTCAGAGGGCCCTCGCTCCTACGAGCAGTACTTC.

This clone was counted only a few times. The chain combines TRBV30 with TRBJ1-6, with D possibly TRBD1 on 6 matching bases. The germline CDR1 and CDR2 sequences are GTSNPN and SVGIG (reference sequence). There are 12 residues in the CDR3. The V and J ends lost 5 bases and 6 bases respectively, with 8 bases between them. As DNA, the CDR3 is TGTGCCTGGGGACAGACTAATTCACCCCTCCACTTT. It specifies CAWGQTNSPLHF.

Only a few counts were recorded for this clone. The rearrangement links TRBV27 to TRBJ1-2; D uncertain. V lost 2 bases, J lost 5 bases, and 6 bases lay in between. CDR3 size: 12 residues. Germline assignment: CDR1 MNHEY and CDR2 SMNVEV (reference sequence). CDR3 loop: CASSLNGYGYTF. For the CDR3, the DNA is TGTGCCAGCAGTTTAAATGGATATGGCTACACCTTC.

About this clone: This sample includes further DNA sequences coding for the same CDR3. This chain connects TRBV7-9 to TRBJ2-7; D is unclear. V was shortened by 1 base and J by 4 bases, with 5 bases between the two germline ends. Germline V lookup: CDR1 SEHNR, CDR2 FQNEAQ (reference sequence). The CDR3 is 12 residues long. The CDR3: CASSLGSYEQYF. CDR3 bases: TGTGCCAGCAGCTTAGGATCATACGAGCAGTACTTC.

V usage is TRBV18 and J usage is TRBJ2-1; 8 nucleotides align to TRBD2. V shed 5 bases and J 5 bases; nucleotides not matched to a gene: 5. Germline CDR1 KGHSH, CDR2 LQKENI. The CDR3 has 14 amino acids. This chain's CDR3 is CASSSLGRDNEQFF. The CDR3 nucleotides read TGTGCCAGCTCATCGCTCGGGAGGGACAATGAGCAGTTCTTC.

The chain couples TRBV4-2 to TRBJ2-3; D remains unclear. The V and J ends lost 1 base and 0 bases respectively, with 5 bases between them. The germline CDR1 and CDR2 sequences are LGHNA and YNFKEQ. This CDR3 region has 14 residues. CDR3 nucleotide sequence: TGTGCCAGCAGCCAAGTCGCTAGCACAGATACGCAGTATTTT. It translates to CASSQVASTDTQYF.

The rearrangement joins TRBV10-3 to TRBJ2-3; TRBD2 aligns across 9 bases. V lost 0 bases to trimming and J lost 5 bases; unmatched junction nucleotides: 9. This CDR3 has 17 residues. Germline values: CDR1 ENHRY, CDR2 SYGVKD. In DNA form, the CDR3 reads TGTGCCATCAGTGAGTCTTACGCGGGGGGGCAACAAGATACGCAGTATTTT. The encoded protein is CAISESYAGGQQDTQYF.

The J gene is TRBJ1-1, the V gene TRBV19, with a tentative D call TRBD1 (6 bases). Trimming pared 6 bases from V and 2 bases from J, leaving 13 bases between. The length of the CDR3 is 14 residues. The V gene's germline CDR1 is LNHDA and CDR2 SQIVND (reference sequence). The CDR3 loop reads CASRGPGDNTEAFF. The CDR3, as DNA: TGTGCCAGTAGGGGCCCAGGGGATAACACTGAAGCTTTCTTT. The variable domain in full, with the rest retrieved from reference TRBV19 and TRBJ1-1, is DGGITQSPKYLFRKEGQNVTLSCEQNLNHDAMYWYRQDPGQGLRLIYYSQIVNDFQKGDIAEGYSVSREKKESFPLTVTSAQKNPTAFYLCASRGPGDNTEAFFGQGTRLTVV.